This is a list of T cell receptor beta chains from one sample in a study of CD8+CD57+ T cells in acquired aplastic anemia. TCRdb redid the calling of the reads with MiXCR, one entry per CDR3 protein. Among about 470,000 distinct CDR3 sequences listed, approximately 32% were seen once. Material for sequencing was sorted CD4+, CD8+, or CD8+CD57+ T cells (not recorded which) from PBMCs. All receptors come from a human donor with aplastic anemia. Both conserved end residues are part of each CDR3. D genes are given only for firm matches. Part of the rows lack a size; the others show once, few, many or a class for expanded clones.

D gene: .; clone size: .; J gene: TRBJ2-3; V gene: TRBV20-1; CDR3 DNA: TGCAGTGTGGGCGAGTATACGCAGTATTTT; CDR3 protein: CSVGEYTQYF
D gene: .; clone size: .; J gene: TRBJ2-2; V gene: TRBV19; CDR3 DNA: TGTGCCAGTAGTATAGTTGGCGGAGGCTTTTCGAACACCGGGGAGCCGTTTTTT; CDR3 protein: CASSIVGGGFSNTGEPFF
D gene: .; clone size: .; J gene: TRBJ1-1; V gene: TRBV5-1; CDR3 DNA: TGCGCCAGCAGCTTGTTGGGTAGTTACACTGAAGCTCTCTTT; CDR3 protein: CASSLLGSYTEALF
D gene: .; clone size: many; J gene: TRBJ1-6; V gene: TRBV6-1; CDR3 DNA: TGTGCCAGCAGTCTGGTCAACTATAATTCACCCCTCCACTTT; CDR3 protein: CASSLVNYNSPLHF
D gene: TRBD2; clone size: many; J gene: TRBJ2-7; V gene: TRBV19; CDR3 DNA: TGTGCCAGTAGCGGGACTAGCCGCGAGCAGTACTTC; CDR3 protein: CASSGTSREQYF
D gene: .; clone size: .; J gene: TRBJ1-1; V gene: TRBV5-1; CDR3 DNA: TGCGCCTGGGGCAGGGTGAACACTGAAGCTTTCTTT; CDR3 protein: CAWGRVNTEAFF
D gene: TRBD1; clone size: few; J gene: TRBJ1-4; V gene: TRBV19; CDR3 DNA: TGTGCCAGTAGTCCAGGGGGGGGTGGACGTAATGAAAAACTGTTTTTT; CDR3 protein: CASSPGGGGRNEKLFF
D gene: .; clone size: many; J gene: TRBJ1-5; V gene: TRBV25-1; CDR3 DNA: TGTGCCAGCAGCGAAGGGGGGGCCCCTCAGCCCCAGCATTTT; CDR3 protein: CASSEGGAPQPQHF
D gene: .; clone size: many; J gene: TRBJ1-2; V gene: TRBV2; CDR3 DNA: TGTGCCAGCAGTGGACAGAGTAACTATGGCTACACCTTC; CDR3 protein: CASSGQSNYGYTF
D gene: .; clone size: .; J gene: TRBJ2-3; V gene: TRBV6-5; CDR3 DNA: TGTGCCAGCAATGGCAGGTCAGATACGCAGTATTTT; CDR3 protein: CASNGRSDTQYF